The source of this TCR beta chain is a study of T cell responses to AZD1222 COVID-19 vaccine. Produced via immunoSEQ multiplex PCR; TCRdb's table is partial and in-frame only. Among around 200,000 clones listed, about 88% were seen once. This CDR3 has 17 residues. The study pooled second doses at about 4 or about 12 weeks. A remark on this clone: Its matching antigen is unknown.

The study's findings and limits: Seropositive status at baseline applied to only a handful of AZD1222 recipients. In all cases, repertoires were sampled only after the peak T cell response. Unmutated variant regions are reportedly the target of nearly half of TCRs that are spike-specific.

The receptor's source is an adult who received the AZD1222 COVID-19 vaccine. Specimen: peripheral blood, collected 28 days after the second AZD1222 dose. V is TRBV21-1 and J is TRBJ2-7; TRBD1 is the table's D call, not checked against the DNA. TRBV21-1 is a pseudogene segment. The CDR3 sequence: CASSKAAGQGSWYEQYF. The CDR3 nucleotides read TGTGCCAGCAGCAAAGCCGCGGGACAGGGCTCCTGGTACGAGCAGTACTTC.